This T cell receptor beta chain was observed in a study of blood T cell repertoires in COVID-19. Whole-study context: Samples of COVID-19 (acute and convalescent) were obtained from the United States, Italy and Spain. PBMCs, B-cell-depleted T cells, or T cells provided the cDNA or gDNA that made up the material.

CDR3 length: 13 amino acids. CDR1 is SGHRS, CDR2 YFSETQ, per germline. Trimming left V 6 bases short and J 4 bases short, with 13 bases between. Authors' analysis steps: Scientists estimated how many nucleated cells there were by amplifying reference gene primers. Sequenced by immunoSEQ multiplex PCR; TCRdb stores in-frame clones only, minus some. From that table come the V and J calls and clone size; the DNA was used to work out D and trimming. This sample carries tens of thousands of clones, about nine tenths of them seen once, and the ten largest clones take roughly 2.1%. The clonotype originates from a man between 45 and 60 years old with acute or convalescent COVID-19. Sequencing was done on a sample of peripheral blood. This rearrangement joins TRBV5-1 to TRBJ2-5; maybe TRBD2 (5 bases). The CDR3 DNA follows: TGCGCCAGCACCGGGGTCTCCAGAGAGACCCAGTACTTC. Its translation: CASTGVSRETQYF.